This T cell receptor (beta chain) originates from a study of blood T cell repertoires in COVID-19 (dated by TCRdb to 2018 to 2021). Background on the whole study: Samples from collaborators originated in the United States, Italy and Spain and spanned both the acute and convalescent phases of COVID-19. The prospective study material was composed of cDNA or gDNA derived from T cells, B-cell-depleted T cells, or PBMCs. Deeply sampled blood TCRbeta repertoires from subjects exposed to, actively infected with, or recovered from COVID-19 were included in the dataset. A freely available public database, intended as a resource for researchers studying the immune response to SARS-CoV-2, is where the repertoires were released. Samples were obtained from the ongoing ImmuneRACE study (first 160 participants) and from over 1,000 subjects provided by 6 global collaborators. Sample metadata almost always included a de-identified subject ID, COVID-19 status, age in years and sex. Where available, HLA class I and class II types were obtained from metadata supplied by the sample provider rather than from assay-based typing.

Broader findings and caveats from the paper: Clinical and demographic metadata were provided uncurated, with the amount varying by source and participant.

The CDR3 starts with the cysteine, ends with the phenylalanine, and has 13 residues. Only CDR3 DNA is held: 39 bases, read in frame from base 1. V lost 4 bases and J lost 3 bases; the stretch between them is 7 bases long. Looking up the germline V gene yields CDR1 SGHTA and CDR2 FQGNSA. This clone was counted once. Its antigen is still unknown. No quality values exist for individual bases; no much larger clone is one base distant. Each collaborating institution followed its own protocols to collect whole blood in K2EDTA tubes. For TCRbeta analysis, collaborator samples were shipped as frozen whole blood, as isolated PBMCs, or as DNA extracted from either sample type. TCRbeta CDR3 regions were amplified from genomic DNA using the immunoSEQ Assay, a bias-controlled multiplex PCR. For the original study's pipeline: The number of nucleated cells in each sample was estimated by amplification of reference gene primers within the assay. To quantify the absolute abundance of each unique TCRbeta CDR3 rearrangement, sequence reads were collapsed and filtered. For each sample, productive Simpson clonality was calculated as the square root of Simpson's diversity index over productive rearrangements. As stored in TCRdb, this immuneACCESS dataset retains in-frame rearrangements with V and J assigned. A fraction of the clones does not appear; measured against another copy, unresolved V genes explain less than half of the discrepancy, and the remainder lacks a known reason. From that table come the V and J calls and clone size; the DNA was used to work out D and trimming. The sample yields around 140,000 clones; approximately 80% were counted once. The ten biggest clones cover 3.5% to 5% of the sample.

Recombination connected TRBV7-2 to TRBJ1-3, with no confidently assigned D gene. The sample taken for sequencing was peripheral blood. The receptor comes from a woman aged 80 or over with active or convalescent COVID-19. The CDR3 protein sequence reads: CASSSTDGNTIYF. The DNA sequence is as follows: TGTGCCAGCAGCTCAACTGATGGAAACACCATATATTTT.